Included here is one TCR beta chain sequence, with context. Antigen unknown. The ends lost 5 bases at V and 5 bases at J; junction bases unmatched: 8. The CDR3 has 14 residues. Germline values: CDR1 MNHEY, CDR2 SVGEGT. From the 5' RACE reads, TCRdb called clonotypes with MiXCR, one entry per CDR3 protein. The sample includes around 390,000 distinct CDR3 sequences, 16% of them seen just once. The data are from a study of T-cell memory formation after mild COVID-19. Study-wide context: Each donor largely had its own TCR clusters. Study-wide findings and caveats: There was no confirmation that second-wave clones peaking on day 37 were SARS-CoV-2 specific. Mostly located in CM and EM were contracting CD4+ clones, with contracting CD8+ clones located in EMRA. The pre-infection memory compartment contained some responding clones, suggesting cross-reactive memory joined.

Sequences were obtained from PBMCs or a T cell subset sorted from them (not recorded which). The chain couples TRBV6-2 or TRBV6-3 to TRBJ1-2; 7 nucleotides agree with TRBD1. The source is a man between 18 and 29 years old who had mild COVID-19 (a few samples of this study predate the infection). Cell type and time point are not known. CDR3 sequence (DNA): TGTGCCAGCAGTCGACAGGGACCGACGTATGGCTACACCTTC. It translates to CASSRQGPTYGYTF.